Following are 32 T cell receptor beta chains from one sample sequenced in a study of T cells in Graves' hyperthyroidism and ophthalmopathy. Authors of the study amplified TCR beta CDR3 regions from RNA transcripts. The HTBI primer set served for first-round RT-PCR of the TCR CDR3. Each CDR3 protein gets one entry after TCRdb re-called the multiplex PCR reads with MiXCR. The profile shows about 570,000 distinct CDR3 sequences, 46% of them singletons. Source material: peripheral blood or thyroid tissue (not recorded which). These receptors were obtained from an adult woman with Graves' disease, either hyperthyroidism or ophthalmopathy (not recorded which).

The rearrangement links TRBV7-9 to TRBJ1-2; D remains unclear. The germline gives CDR1 SEHNR, CDR2 FQNEAQ (reference sequence). Between the trimmed V and J ends, which lost 5 bases and 7 bases, there was a span of 14 bases. The CDR3 length is 13 residues. The CDR3: CASSLPGYGGYTF. The DNA for the CDR3 is TGTGCCAGCAGCCTACCGGGGTATGGTGGCTACACCTTC.

Points on this clonotype: With a much larger clone just one base away, this may be a read error. The chain couples TRBV5-1 to TRBJ2-2; 8 nucleotides agree with TRBD1. CDR1 is SGHRS, CDR2 YFSETQ, per germline. The CDR3 is 15 amino acids. This chain's CDR3 is CTSRLQGANTGELFF. The CDR3 DNA follows: TGCACCAGCAGACTACAGGGGGCGAACACCGGGGAGCTGTTTTTT.

Ten or more counts support this clonotype. The rearrangement links TRBV10-2 to TRBJ2-7; 8 bases line up with TRBD2. CDR3 size: 15 residues. V shed 2 bases and J 4 bases; nucleotides not matched to a gene: 7. The germline V gene has CDR1 WSHSY and CDR2 SAAADI. The CDR3 region is CASSEVLAGKYEQYF. CDR3 DNA: TGCGCCAGCAGTGAGGTTTTAGCGGGAAAGTACGAGCAGTACTTC.

The chain joins TRBV12-3 or TRBV12-4 to TRBJ1-2; D gene ambiguous. V gave up 4 bases and J gave up 6 bases, with 15 bases separating them. The CDR3 covers 14 residues. DNA for the CDR3: TGTGCCAGCAGTTACCGCGGGGAACGAGATGGCTACACCTTC. Amino acids: CASSYRGERDGYTF.

CDR3 sequence reads: CASSPTGTNSPLHF. The CDR3 coding sequence is TGTGCCAGTAGCCCGACAGGCACGAATTCACCCCTCCACTTT. V usage is TRBV19 and J usage is TRBJ1-6; D may be TRBD1 (6 bases). The germline V gene encodes CDR1 LNHDA and CDR2 SQIVND (reference sequence). V dropped 6 bases and J dropped 7 bases, with 13 bases sitting between them. CDR3 length: 14 amino acids.

DNA for the CDR3: TGCAGTGCCGCCCTCTCTCCAGGCTACACCTTC. Translation gives CSAALSPGYTF. V gene TRBV20-1 combines with J gene TRBJ1-2; no reliable D call. The CDR3 is 11 residues long. In germline, CDR1 is DFQATT, CDR2 SNEGSKA (reference sequence). V was pared by 6 bases and J by 8 bases, with 13 bases between.

For this clonotype: The junction and the germline gene differ at one end; a read error may be behind it. The V and J genes are TRBV4-1 and TRBJ1-1; no reliable D call. In germline, CDR1 is MGHRA, CDR2 YSYEKL. This CDR3 region has 16 residues. The CDR3 reads CASSQDLLAGNNEAFF. CDR3 bases: TGCGCCAGCAGCCAAGATCTGCTAGCGGGAAACAATGAAGCTTTCTTT.

V is TRBV19 and J is TRBJ1-5; D unresolved. This CDR3 has 15 residues. V was shortened by 4 bases and J by 4 bases, with 14 bases between the two germline ends. CDR1 LNHDA and CDR2 SQIVND come from the germline V gene (reference sequence). The CDR3 DNA is TGTGCCAGTAGTAGTGGTGAACACCTAAATCAGCCCCAGCATTTT. Its protein product is CASSSGEHLNQPQHF.

This clonotype was seen ten or more times. This rearrangement joins TRBV6-5 to TRBJ2-6, with D uncertain. Germline V gene lookup returns CDR1 MNHEY and CDR2 SVGAGI. V lost 0 bases and J lost 0, with 9 bases in between. The CDR3 runs 17 residues. The CDR3 DNA follows: TGTGCCAGCAGTTACTCTTCGTCCTACTCTGGGGCCAACGTCCTGACTTTC. This sequence encodes CASSYSSSYSGANVLTF.

In its sample, this clonotype was seen a few times. V gene TRBV27 combines with J gene TRBJ1-2; D is ambiguous. Germline CDR1 and CDR2: MNHEY and SMNVEV (reference sequence). V was clipped by 5 bases and J by 8 bases, with 15 bases between them. This CDR3 is 13 amino acids long. CDR3 nucleotide sequence: TGTGCCAGCAGTCCCCCGACTTTGGGGGGCTACACCTTC. This sequence encodes CASSPPTLGGYTF.

Worth noting for this clonotype: A much larger clone differs by one base, so this may be a read error. V usage is TRBV28 and J usage is TRBJ1-2, with D tentatively TRBD1 (6 bases). V was cut by 6 bases and J by 0 bases, with 11 bases left in between. CDR3 length equals 14 residues. The germline gives CDR1 MDHEN, CDR2 SYDVKM. CDR3 DNA: TGTGCCAGCAGACGGACAGATACTAACTATGGCTACACCTTC. As protein: CASRRTDTNYGYTF.

About this clonotype: Its ends do not fully match the called genes, so a read error is possible. This chain uses TRBV7-9 with TRBJ1-1; D gene uncertain. Per the germline V gene, CDR1 is SEHNR and CDR2 is FQNEAQ (reference sequence). CDR3 length equals 13 residues. The CDR3: CASSLNDFPEASF. Here the CDR3 DNA reads TGTGCCAGCAGCTTAAATGATTTCCCTGAAGCTTCCTTT.

The genes are TRBV7-2 and TRBJ1-1; 7 nucleotides match TRBD1. This CDR3 has 15 amino acids. Trimming took 5 bases from V and 4 from J; bases not matched to a gene: 10. Germline V gene lookup returns CDR1 SGHTA and CDR2 FQGNSA. DNA for the CDR3: TGTGCCAGCAGCCCCTGGGCGGGACAGATCACTGAAGCTTTCTTT. Translated, it gives CASSPWAGQITEAFF.

There are many counts of this clonotype. This chain joins TRBV12-3 or TRBV12-4 and TRBJ2-2; no reliable D call. The V end lost 3 bases, the J end lost 7 bases, and 12 bases lay between the germline ends. The CDR3 consists of 14 residues. In nucleotides, the CDR3 is TGTGCCAGCAGTTTTCGGGTGTTTAACGGGGAGCTGTTTTTT. This gives the protein CASSFRVFNGELFF.

On this clonotype: The DNA is left out, because the CDR3 cannot be placed on it with certainty; the CDR3 is given as TCRdb lists it. The chain uses TRBV11-2 and TRBJ2-2; the D call TRBD1 from the table was never checked on the DNA. The CDR3 is 17 residues long, counting both termini. Germline CDR1 is SGHAT and CDR2 is FQNNGV. The chain's CDR3 is CASSYSGGTRTPGSCFF.

The rearrangement joins TRBV13 to TRBJ2-6; TRBD1 matches at 10 bases. The V gene end was trimmed by 9 bases and the J gene end by 2 bases; junction bases not matched to a gene: 13. The CDR3 extends over 18 amino acids. Looked up from germline, CDR1 is PRHDT and CDR2 is FYEKMQ (reference sequence). The CDR3 DNA reads TGTGCCAGTAGTCCCCAGGGACAGGGGTACACTGGGGCCAACGTCCTGACTTTC. This gives the protein CASSPQGQGYTGANVLTF.

This clonotype was counted at least ten times. The genes are TRBV6-5 and TRBJ2-7; perhaps TRBD1 as D (6 bases). The CDR3 has 14 residues. V gave up 2 bases and J gave up 8 bases, with 16 bases separating them. Germline V gene data show CDR1 as MNHEY and CDR2 as SVGAGI. The CDR3: CASSYKVDRDKQYF. Written as DNA, the CDR3 is TGTGCCAGCAGTTACAAGGTAGATAGGGACAAGCAGTACTTC.

The chain carries TRBV25-1 and TRBJ2-2; 9 positions agree with TRBD2. CDR1 MGHDK and CDR2 SYGVNS come from the germline V gene. The V and J ends lost 4 bases and 7 bases, in that order; junction bases with no gene match: 10. This CDR3 contains 16 residues. The CDR3 is CASSARPSGIIGELFF. CDR3 coding DNA: TGTGCCAGCAGTGCTAGGCCTAGCGGGATTATCGGGGAGCTGTTTTTT.

The chain couples TRBV2 to TRBJ1-5, with a possible D match to TRBD1 (5 bases). The CDR3 covers 14 residues. Germline values: CDR1 SNHLY, CDR2 FYNNEI. The V gene lost 6 bases and the J gene lost 4 bases, with 13 bases spanning the gap. The CDR3 nucleotides are TGTGCCAGCAGCAGGGACGGACTAAATCAGCCCCAGCATTTT. Its protein is CASSRDGLNQPQHF.

This chain uses TRBV19 with TRBJ2-2; D may be TRBD1 (6 bases). The CDR3 is 11 residues long. Trimming stripped 3 bases from V and 13 bases from J, with 9 bases between. Germline CDR1 and CDR2: LNHDA and SQIVND (reference sequence). The CDR3 DNA reads TGTGCCAGTAGTATCGGCAGGGGGCTGTTTTTT. Residues: CASSIGRGLFF.

Concerning this clonotype itself: The junction shows a germline mismatch at one end, possibly a read error. The gene calls are TRBV6-5 and TRBJ1-5, with a possible D match to TRBD1 (5 bases). The CDR3 consists of 14 residues. The germline CDR1 and CDR2 sequences are MNHEY and SVGAGI. The CDR3 coding sequence is TGTGCCAGCAGTGACTCGACGGGGGGTCAGCCCCAGCATTTT. Its translation: CASSDSTGGQPQHF.

The chain has TRBV30 and TRBJ1-2, with 8 bases aligning to TRBD1. J was trimmed by 8 bases and V by 0 bases; bases with no gene match: 8. Per germline, CDR1 GTSNPN and CDR2 SVGIG (reference sequence). This CDR3 region has 14 residues. CDR3 in amino acids: CAWSVGQGARGYTF. The CDR3 DNA sequence: TGTGCCTGGAGTGTGGGTCAGGGGGCGCGCGGCTACACCTTC.

There are many counts of this clonotype. The rearrangement joins TRBV5-1 to TRBJ2-7; a weak D match, TRBD2 (5 bases). The germline V and J ends were trimmed by 4 bases and 2 bases, with 13 bases remaining between them. This CDR3 is built from 14 residues. The V gene's germline CDR1 is SGHRS and CDR2 YFSETQ. The CDR3 DNA is TGCGCCAGCAGCCCACAGACGGGAACCTACGAGCAGTACTTC. Amino acid sequence: CASSPQTGTYEQYF.

This chain links TRBV7-2 with TRBJ1-4, with D unresolved. CDR1 and CDR2 (germline): SGHTA, FQGNSA. V shed 1 base and J shed 1 base, with 7 bases lying between them. This CDR3 contains 15 residues. CDR3 residues: CASSLGMGTNEKLFF. The CDR3 region has the DNA TGTGCCAGCAGCTTAGGGATGGGAACTAATGAAAAACTGTTTTTT.

The chain uses TRBV7-2 and TRBJ1-2; TRBD1 matches at 8 bases. J was trimmed by 8 bases and V by 2 bases; bases with no gene match: 13. Germline CDR1 reads SGHTA; CDR2 reads FQGNSA. The CDR3 is 16 amino acids. The CDR3 DNA reads TGTGCCAGCAGCTTAAGCTTTGTCAGGGGGCTTGAAGGCTACACCTTC. Encoded protein: CASSLSFVRGLEGYTF. Full variable domain (missing parts from reference TRBV7-2 and TRBJ1-2): GAGVSQSPSNKVTEKGKDVELRCDPISGHTALYWYRQSLGQGLEFLIYFQGNSAPDKSGLPSDRFSAERTGGSVSTLTIQRTQQEDSAVYLCASSLSFVRGLEGYTFGSGTRLTVV.

At least ten counts were recorded for this clonotype. The chain combines TRBV2 with TRBJ2-7, with TRBD1 matching 10 bases. Germline V lookup: CDR1 SNHLY, CDR2 FYNNEI. CDR3 length equals 13 residues. V lost 4 bases to trimming and J lost 9 bases; unmatched junction nucleotides: 6. Written as DNA, the CDR3 is TGTGCCAGCAGTGTGGGGACAGGGGCTTGGCAGTACTTC. Residues: CASSVGTGAWQYF.

The V and J genes are TRBV5-1 and TRBJ2-3; D is possibly TRBD1 or TRBD2 (5 bases each). The CDR3 sequence is 14 residues long. The germline V gene has CDR1 SGHRS and CDR2 YFSETQ. V was pared by 2 bases and J by 2 bases, with 9 bases between. CDR3 amino acids: CASSFRDATDTQYF. The DNA for the CDR3 is TGCGCCAGCAGCTTCCGGGACGCCACAGATACGCAGTATTTT.

This rearrangement joins TRBV7-2 to TRBJ1-3; D is undetermined. V was clipped by 6 bases and J by 8 bases, with 14 bases between them. Germline loops: CDR1 SGHTA, CDR2 FQGNSA. This CDR3 spans 13 amino acids. CDR3 protein: CASSRPPGDTIYF. CDR3 DNA sequence: TGTGCCAGCAGTCGCCCGCCTGGTGACACCATATATTTT. Complete variable domain (other parts from reference TRBV7-2 and TRBJ1-3): GAGVSQSPSNKVTEKGKDVELRCDPISGHTALYWYRQSLGQGLEFLIYFQGNSAPDKSGLPSDRFSAERTGGSVSTLTIQRTQQEDSAVYLCASSRPPGDTIYFGEGSWLTVV.

J is TRBJ2-7 and V is TRBV29-1, with D maybe TRBD1 (5 bases). Trimming pared 4 bases from V and 3 bases from J, leaving 13 bases between. The CDR3 is 13 amino acids. The germline CDR1 and CDR2 sequences are SQVTM and ANQGSEA. CDR3 amino acids: CSVGAGIDYEQYF. The CDR3, as DNA: TGCAGCGTTGGGGCAGGGATAGACTACGAGCAGTACTTC.

This clonotype was seen many times. The gene calls are TRBV5-1 and TRBJ1-2, with D maybe TRBD1 (5 bases). From germline, CDR1 is SGHRS and CDR2 YFSETQ. The CDR3 has 15 amino acids. The V gene lost 1 base and the J gene lost 3 bases, with 13 bases spanning the gap. CDR3 region: CASSLSFGTYYGYTF. As DNA, the CDR3 is TGCGCCAGCAGCTTGAGTTTCGGGACGTACTATGGCTACACCTTC. The full variable domain, its missing parts supplied by reference TRBV5-1 and TRBJ1-2, is KAGVTQTPRYLIKTRGQQVTLSCSPISGHRSVSWYQQTPGQGLQFLFEYFSETQRNKGNFPGRFSGRQFSNSRSEMNVSTLELGDSALYLCASSLSFGTYYGYTFGSGTRLTVV.

The rearrangement links TRBV7-3 to TRBJ2-2; D gene uncertain. Germline V gives CDR1 SGHTA, CDR2 FQGTGA. This CDR3 comprises 13 residues. Trimming removed 3 bases from V and 3 bases from J, with 5 bases in between. Here the CDR3 DNA reads TGTGCCAGCAGCTTTTGGGACACCGGGGAGCTGTTTTTT. Translated: CASSFWDTGELFF.

This clonotype was seen more than once but under ten times. The V gene is TRBV7-2, the J gene TRBJ1-1; no firm D call. Trimming removed 4 bases from V and 2 bases from J, with 8 bases in between. From germline, CDR1 is SGHTA and CDR2 FQGNSA. The CDR3 runs to 13 residues. The CDR3 reads CASSSALNTEAFF. The CDR3 bases are TGTGCCAGCAGCTCGGCCCTAAACACTGAAGCTTTCTTT.